This T cell receptor beta chain was captured by sequencing in a study of T cells after somatic rescue of genetic block. Trimming took off 8 bases at V and 7 bases at J, with 15 bases between the two ends. Germline V gives CDR1 MNHEY, CDR2 SMNVEV (reference sequence). The length of the CDR3 is 13 residues. Here immunoSEQ multiplex PCR was the method, and the copy in TCRdb shows in-frame clones only, minus some. Found here are around 67,000 clones, just over 90% of them singletons; the top ten hold about 3%. The V gene is TRBV27, the J gene TRBJ2-1; D is possibly TRBD2 (6 bases). The sample consisted of peripheral blood mononuclear cells (PBMCs). This TCR came from a man aged 35 to 55. The CDR3 protein is CASRLGTVNEQFF. The CDR3, as DNA: TGTGCCAGCCGCCTAGGGACTGTTAATGAGCAGTTCTTC.